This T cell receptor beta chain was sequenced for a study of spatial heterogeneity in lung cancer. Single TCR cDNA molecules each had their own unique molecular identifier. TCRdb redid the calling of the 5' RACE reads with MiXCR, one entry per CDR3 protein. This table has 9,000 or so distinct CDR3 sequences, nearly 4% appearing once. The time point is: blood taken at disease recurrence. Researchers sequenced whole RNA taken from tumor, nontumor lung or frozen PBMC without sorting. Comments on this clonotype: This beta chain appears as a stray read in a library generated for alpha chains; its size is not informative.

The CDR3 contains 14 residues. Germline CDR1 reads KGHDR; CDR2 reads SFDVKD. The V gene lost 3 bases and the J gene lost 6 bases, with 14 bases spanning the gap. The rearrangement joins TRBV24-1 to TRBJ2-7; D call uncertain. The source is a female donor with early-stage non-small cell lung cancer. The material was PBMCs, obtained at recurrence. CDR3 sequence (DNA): TGTGCCACCAGTGATATTGATACGTTGTGCGAGCAGTACTTC. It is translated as CATSDIDTLCEQYF.